This T cell receptor (beta chain) was captured by sequencing in a study of regulatory T cells in long-lasting Graves disease. This clonotype appeared a few times. Building the TCR beta libraries relied on iRepertoire HTBI primers, and CDR3 regions underwent Arm-PCR. TCRdb reprocessed the multiplex PCR reads via MiXCR and lists one record per CDR3 protein. The sample consists of roughly 360,000 distinct CDR3 sequences, approximately 12% of them appearing once. V lost 6 bases to trimming and J lost 4 bases; unmatched junction nucleotides: 6. This CDR3 is 14 amino acids long. The germline V gene has CDR1 DFQATT and CDR2 SNEGSKA (reference sequence). Time point here: newly diagnosed GD, antithyroid drugs for less than 3 months. PBMCs were the source of the RNA used for TCR sequencing. This sample was shared with a second study, whose subject was T cells in Graves' hyperthyroidism and ophthalmopathy.

The sample was peripheral blood mononuclear cells (PBMCs), taken at new diagnosis, from a patient treated with antithyroid drugs. The sequence was collected from a woman aged 18-35 years with Graves disease. V usage is TRBV20-1 and J usage is TRBJ2-1, with 10 nucleotides matching TRBD2. The CDR3 loop reads CSAPSGGSYNEQFF. The CDR3 coding sequence is TGCAGTGCCCCTAGCGGGGGCTCTTACAATGAGCAGTTCTTC.